The T cell receptor beta chain under discussion was sequenced for a study of Tregs in tolerant kidney transplant recipients. The CDR3 covers 16 residues. V dropped 0 bases and J dropped 7; count of bases not matched to a gene: 12. Germline CDR1 is GTSNPN and CDR2 is SVGIG (reference sequence). Sequenced by immunoSEQ multiplex PCR; TCRdb stores in-frame clones only, minus some. The sample consists of approximately 260,000 clones, roughly 80% of them appearing once. This clone was observed a single time. V gene TRBV30 combines with J gene TRBJ2-1, with 7 bases lining up with TRBD2. Sequences were obtained from CD4+ T cells from blood. This TCR was recovered from a human donor in good health. In DNA, the CDR3 is TGTGCCTGGAGTGTACTACGGCGGGAGCTGAAAAATGAGCAGTTCTTC. It is translated as CAWSVLRRELKNEQFF.